This T cell receptor beta chain is drawn from a study of identical twins. Findings and caveats of the study: Surplus twin overlap in beta out-of-frame sequences was less pronounced. Cord blood beta clonotypes present at high abundance carried fewer insertions; no such pattern appeared in memory repertoires. Some out-of-frame alpha sequences were shared by twins, and these showed excess low generation probability.

Germline loops: CDR1 SGHRS, CDR2 YFSETQ. The V end lost 5 bases, the J end lost 6 bases, and 14 bases lay between the germline ends. The CDR3 sequence is 13 residues long. This clonotype appeared a few times. Antigen specificity is unknown. TCRdb itself ran the 5' RACE reads through MiXCR, one entry per CDR3 protein. The sample consists of about 240,000 distinct CDR3 sequences, about an eighth of them appearing once. This sample also appeared in a second study, on yellow fever vaccine responses in identical twins. That paper adds: Twins showed a vaccine T cell response that reportedly seemed partly convergent, partly personalized.

Input material: memory (CD45RO+) T cells sorted from blood. The clonotype comes from a woman in her late teens or twenties in good health. The chain uses TRBV5-1 and TRBJ1-2; possible D gene TRBD1, 5 bases. The CDR3 region has the DNA TGCGCCAGCAGGGACATACTGAGGGATGGCTACACCTTC. Translated: CASRDILRDGYTF. The full variable domain, rest sourced from reference TRBV5-1 and TRBJ1-2, is KAGVTQTPRYLIKTRGQQVTLSCSPISGHRSVSWYQQTPGQGLQFLFEYFSETQRNKGNFPGRFSGRQFSNSRSEMNVSTLELGDSALYLCASRDILRDGYTFGSGTRLTVV.